These T cell receptor beta chains were read from a single sample in a study of blood T cell repertoires in COVID-19. Assay: immunoSEQ multiplex PCR; the TCRdb copy retains only in-frame clones and omits some. The sample records more than 65,000 clones, roughly 82% being singletons. Sample: peripheral blood. These receptors were collected from a woman at least 80 years old with active or convalescent COVID-19. The CDR3 runs from the conserved cysteine through the conserved F or W. Fields, in order: J gene, clone size, D gene, V gene, CDR3 protein, CDR3 DNA. D genes are given only for firm matches. Size is stated for part of the rows, as once, few or many counts, or as a class when the clone is expanded.

>TRBJ2-1|-|TRBD2|TRBV7-2
CASSFIQRGGLGEQFF
TGTGCCAGCAGCTTTATCCAGCGGGGGGGCTTGGGTGAGCAGTTCTTC
>TRBJ1-6|-|-|TRBV6-4
CASRVEGAATNWGLHF
TGTGCCAGCAGGGTAGAGGGCGCCGCGACTAATTGGGGCCTCCACTTT
>TRBJ1-6|-|-|TRBV19
CASRTKQGLNSPLHF
TGTGCCAGTAGGACCAAACAGGGCCTAAATTCACCCCTCCACTTT
>TRBJ1-1|-|-|TRBV6-5
CASGNLFDTPTEAFF
TGTGCCAGCGGAAACCTTTTCGACACTCCCACTGAAGCTTTCTTT
>TRBJ1-2|-|-|TRBV30
CAWKTGLLNYGYTF
TGTGCCTGGAAGACAGGACTCCTTAACTATGGCTACACCTTC
>TRBJ1-2|-|-|TRBV6-5
CASTPMWGGDGYTF
TGTGCCAGCACCCCCATGTGGGGGGGAGATGGCTACACCTTC
>TRBJ1-2|-|-|TRBV4-3
CASSQDETRGGYTF
TGCGCCAGCAGCCAAGATGAAACTCGCGGGGGCTACACCTTC
>TRBJ2-1|-|TRBD2|TRBV9
CASSTSGAWNEQFF
TGTGCCAGCAGCACTAGCGGAGCTTGGAATGAGCAGTTCTTC
>TRBJ2-3|-|TRBD2|TRBV7-3
CASSLAGGSTDTQYF
TGTGCCAGCAGCTTAGCGGGGGGGAGCACAGATACGCAGTATTTT
>TRBJ1-4|-|-|TRBV2
CASSRVEKLFF
TGTGCCAGCAGCAGGGTGGAAAAACTGTTTTTT
>TRBJ1-2|-|-|TRBV6-5
CASSPVGGYSYGYTF
TGTGCCAGCAGCCCCGTCGGGGGATACAGCTATGGCTACACCTTC
>TRBJ1-4|-|TRBD1|TRBV6-2/TRBV6-3
CASSGTGSNEKLFF
TGTGCCAGCAGCGGGACAGGAAGCAATGAAAAACTGTTTTTT
>TRBJ2-1|-|-|TRBV7-3
CASSSLTGGDEQFF
TGTGCCAGCAGCTCCTTAACGGGTGGCGATGAGCAGTTCTTC
>TRBJ2-5|-|TRBD2|TRBV5-1
CASSLAGLPEAQYF
TGCGCCAGCAGCTTGGCGGGACTACCTGAGGCCCAGTACTTC
>TRBJ1-1|-|TRBD1|TRBV6-2/TRBV6-3
CASSPHAGTGGEDTEAFF
TGTGCCAGCAGTCCACACGCCGGGACAGGGGGAGAAGACACTGAAGCTTTCTTT
>TRBJ1-5|many|-|TRBV29-1
CSVDLLGNQPQHF
TGCAGCGTTGATTTACTCGGGAATCAGCCCCAGCATTTT
>TRBJ1-5|-|-|TRBV12-3/TRBV12-4
CASSSPGRTQHF
TGTGCCAGCAGTTCTCCCGGGAGAACCCAGCATTTT
>TRBJ2-3|-|TRBD2|TRBV6-2/TRBV6-3
CASSSYGTSLPSDTQYF
TGTGCCAGCAGTTCTTACGGGACTAGCCTCCCGTCAGATACGCAGTATTTT
>TRBJ1-6|-|TRBD1|TRBV6-1
CASSELTGADSPLHF
TGTGCCAGCAGTGAGCTGACAGGGGCGGATTCACCCCTCCACTTT
>TRBJ2-7|-|-|TRBV10-1
CASSESTRDTSYEQYF
TGCGCCAGCAGTGAGTCGACCCGGGACACCTCCTACGAGCAGTACTTC
>TRBJ2-5|once|-|TRBV6-5
CASRTGLGGTQYF
TGTGCCAGCAGAACCGGCCTGGGGGGGACCCAGTACTTC
>TRBJ2-1|-|TRBD1|TRBV6-5
CASSLTGSNEQFF
TGTGCCAGCAGTTTGACAGGGAGCAATGAGCAGTTCTTC
>TRBJ2-7|-|TRBD1|TRBV3-1/TRBV3-2
CASSQEGTAVEQYF
TGTGCCAGCAGCCAAGAAGGGACAGCTGTCGAGCAGTACTTC
>TRBJ2-7|few|-|TRBV19
CASSMSDISYEQYF
TGTGCCAGTAGTATGTCGGACATTTCCTACGAGCAGTACTTC
>TRBJ2-7|once|TRBD1|TRBV6-2/TRBV6-3
CASSYGGQGEYEQYF
TGTGCCAGCAGTTACGGCGGGCAGGGGGAGTACGAGCAGTACTTC
>TRBJ2-3|few|-|TRBV28
CASSSPAAITDTQYF
TGTGCCAGTTCTAGTCCGGCAGCCATCACAGATACGCAGTATTTT
>TRBJ1-6|-|-|TRBV9
CASSVEQDWSPLHF
TGTGCCAGCAGCGTCGAACAGGATTGGTCACCCCTCCACTTT
>TRBJ2-7|-|-|TRBV1
CTSSQDGSYEQYF
TGCACCAGCAGCCAAGACGGCTCCTACGAGCAGTACTTC
>TRBJ2-1|-|-|TRBV5-1
CASSRLTRNEQFF
TGCGCCAGCAGCCGGCTAACGCGGAATGAGCAGTTCTTC
>TRBJ1-1|-|-|TRBV29-1
CSVATDFILTEAFF
TGCAGCGTTGCGACAGACTTTATTTTAACTGAAGCTTTCTTT
>TRBJ1-1|-|-|TRBV11-2
CASSRRRANTEAFF
TGTGCCAGCAGTCGACGGCGGGCCAACACTGAAGCTTTCTTT
>TRBJ1-1|-|TRBD1|TRBV27
CASSFRTGEAFF
TGTGCCAGCAGTTTTAGGACAGGTGAAGCTTTCTTT
>TRBJ1-2|-|-|TRBV20-1
CSAVLNYGYTF
TGCAGTGCTGTTCTTAACTATGGCTACACCTTC
>TRBJ1-2|-|-|TRBV19
CASTTGGTLNYGYTF
TGTGCCAGTACGACGGGGGGGACGCTTAACTATGGCTACACCTTC
>TRBJ1-1|-|TRBD1|TRBV19
CASSSDRDDTEAFF
TGTGCCAGTAGTAGCGACAGGGACGACACTGAAGCTTTCTTT
>TRBJ2-3|-|TRBD1|TRBV5-6
CASSLRGQGRDTQYF
TGTGCCAGCAGCTTGAGAGGACAGGGGAGAGATACGCAGTATTTT
>TRBJ1-1|few|-|TRBV4-1
CASSGRTENTEAFF
TGCGCCAGCAGCGGACGGACTGAGAACACTGAAGCTTTCTTT
>TRBJ1-1|-|-|TRBV5-1
CASSLAGAGNTEAFF
TGCGCCAGCAGCTTGGCTGGGGCCGGGAACACTGAAGCTTTCTTT
>TRBJ2-7|-|TRBD2|TRBV19
CASSARIRLAGHSYEQYF
TGTGCCAGTAGTGCCCGTATCCGACTAGCGGGGCATTCCTACGAGCAGTACTTC
>TRBJ1-2|-|-|TRBV5-1
CASSLAGSNGYTF
TGCGCCAGCAGCTTGGCAGGGTCTAATGGCTACACCTTC
>TRBJ2-2|-|TRBD1|TRBV19
CASHRGVIGELFF
TGTGCCTCCCACAGGGGAGTGATCGGGGAGCTGTTTTTT
>TRBJ1-4|-|-|TRBV13
CASSLGGRAGEKLFF
TGTGCCAGCAGCCTAGGAGGGAGGGCGGGTGAAAAACTGTTTTTT
>TRBJ2-3|-|-|TRBV5-1
CASSFGGRDADTQYF
TGCGCCAGCAGCTTCGGAGGGAGAGATGCAGATACGCAGTATTTT
>TRBJ1-1|-|-|TRBV27
CASSLQVDTEAFF
TGTGCCAGCAGTCTACAGGTGGACACTGAAGCTTTCTTT
>TRBJ2-1|-|-|TRBV19
CASGTQTYNEQFF
TGTGCCTCCGGGACTCAAACCTACAATGAGCAGTTCTTC
>TRBJ2-1|-|-|TRBV14
CASSQDVGRQFF
TGTGCCAGCAGCCAAGATGTGGGGCGTCAGTTCTTC
>TRBJ2-3|-|TRBD1|TRBV5-1
CASSLDRAADTQYF
TGCGCCAGCAGCTTAGACAGGGCTGCAGATACGCAGTATTTT
>TRBJ1-1|-|-|TRBV7-8
CASSLDLGGEAFF
TGTGCCAGCAGCTTAGATTTGGGGGGTGAAGCTTTCTTT
>TRBJ2-7|-|TRBD1|TRBV5-1
CASSVTGGSYEQYF
TGCGCCAGCAGCGTGACAGGGGGCTCCTACGAGCAGTACTTC
>TRBJ1-6|-|-|TRBV20-1
CSASHGKNSPLHF
TGCAGTGCTAGTCACGGGAAGAATTCACCCCTCCACTTT
>TRBJ2-3|-|TRBD1|TRBV6-2/TRBV6-3
CASSPERGQGADTQYF
TGTGCCAGCAGTCCCGAACGAGGCCAGGGGGCGGATACGCAGTATTTT
>TRBJ2-7|-|TRBD2|TRBV27
CASSLAGGPYEQYF
TGTGCCAGCAGTCTGGCGGGGGGGCCCTACGAGCAGTACTTC
>TRBJ2-2|-|TRBD2|TRBV4-3
CASSPRVGGTGELFF
TGCGCCAGCAGCCCTCGGGTCGGGGGGACCGGGGAGCTGTTTTTT
>TRBJ1-5|-|TRBD1|TRBV30
CAWSEGARSYQPQHF
TGTGCCTGGAGTGAGGGGGCTAGGTCATATCAGCCCCAGCATTTT
>TRBJ1-1|once|-|TRBV5-6
CASSLGRGYTEAFF
TGTGCCAGCAGCTTGGGCAGGGGATACACTGAAGCTTTCTTT
>TRBJ2-3|-|-|TRBV7-9
CASSLRGQGRTDTQYF
TGTGCCAGCAGCTTAAGGGGCCAGGGCCGCACAGATACGCAGTATTTT
>TRBJ1-2|once|TRBD1|TRBV18
CASSPPGERGRRPGGYTF
TGTGCCAGCTCACCACCGGGGGAGAGGGGGCGCCGTCCGGGAGGCTACACCTTC
>TRBJ1-5|-|-|TRBV5-4
CASSVDRHQPQHF
TGTGCCAGCAGCGTCGACAGACATCAGCCCCAGCATTTT
>TRBJ1-6|many|-|TRBV6-5
CASRDTRGYNSPLHF
TGTGCCAGCAGGGACACCCGGGGGTATAATTCACCCCTCCACTTT
>TRBJ2-2|once|TRBD1|TRBV15
CATSRGQGVRTGELFF
TGTGCCACCAGCAGAGGGCAGGGGGTGAGAACCGGGGAGCTGTTTTTT